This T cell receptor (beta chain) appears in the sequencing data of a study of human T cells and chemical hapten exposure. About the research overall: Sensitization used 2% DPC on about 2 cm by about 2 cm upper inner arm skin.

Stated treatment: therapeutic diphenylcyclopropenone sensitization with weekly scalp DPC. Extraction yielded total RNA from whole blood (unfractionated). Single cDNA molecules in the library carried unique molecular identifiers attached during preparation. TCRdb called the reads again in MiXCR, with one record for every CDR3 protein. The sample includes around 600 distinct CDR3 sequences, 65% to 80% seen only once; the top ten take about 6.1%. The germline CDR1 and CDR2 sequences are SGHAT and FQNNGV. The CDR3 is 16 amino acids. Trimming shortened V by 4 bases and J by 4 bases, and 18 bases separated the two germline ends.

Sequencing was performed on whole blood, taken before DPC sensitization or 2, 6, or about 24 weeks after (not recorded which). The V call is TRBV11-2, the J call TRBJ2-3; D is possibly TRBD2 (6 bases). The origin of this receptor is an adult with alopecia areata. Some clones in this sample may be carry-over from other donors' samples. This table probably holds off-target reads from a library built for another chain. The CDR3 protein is CASSSRTNALADTQYF. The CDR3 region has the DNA TGTGCCAGCAGCTCGAGGACTAACGCGTTAGCAGATACGCAGTATTTT.